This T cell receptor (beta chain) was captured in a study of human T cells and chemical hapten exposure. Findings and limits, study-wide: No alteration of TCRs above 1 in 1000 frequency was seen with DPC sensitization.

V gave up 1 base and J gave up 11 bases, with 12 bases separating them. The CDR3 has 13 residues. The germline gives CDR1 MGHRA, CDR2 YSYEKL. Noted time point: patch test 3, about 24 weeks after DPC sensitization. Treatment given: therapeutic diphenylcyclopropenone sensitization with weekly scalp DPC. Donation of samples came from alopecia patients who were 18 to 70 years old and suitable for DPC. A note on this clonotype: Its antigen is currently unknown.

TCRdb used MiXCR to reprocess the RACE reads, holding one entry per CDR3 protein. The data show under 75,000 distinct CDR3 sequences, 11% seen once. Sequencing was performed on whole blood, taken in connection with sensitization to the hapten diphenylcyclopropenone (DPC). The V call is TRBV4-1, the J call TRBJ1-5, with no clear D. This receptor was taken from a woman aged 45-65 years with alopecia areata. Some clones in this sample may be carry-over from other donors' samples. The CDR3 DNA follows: TGCGCCAGCAGCCAAGCAGTGGCAGAAGCCCAGCATTTT. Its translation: CASSQAVAEAQHF.